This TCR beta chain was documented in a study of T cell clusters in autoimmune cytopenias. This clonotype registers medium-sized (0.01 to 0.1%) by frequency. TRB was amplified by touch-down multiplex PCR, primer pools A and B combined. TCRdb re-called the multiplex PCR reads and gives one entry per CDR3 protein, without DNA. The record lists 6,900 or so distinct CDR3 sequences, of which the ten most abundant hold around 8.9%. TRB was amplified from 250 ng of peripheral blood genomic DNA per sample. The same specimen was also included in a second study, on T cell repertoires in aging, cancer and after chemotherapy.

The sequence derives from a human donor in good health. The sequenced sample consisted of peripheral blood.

CDR3 region: CASSADRGLLFEQYF. The genes are TRBV5-4 and TRBJ2-7; there is no DNA to check the TCRdb D call of TRBD1. The V gene's germline CDR1 is SGHNT and CDR2 YYREEE (reference sequence). CDR3 length: 15 amino acids. Using reference TRBV5-4 and TRBJ2-7 for the parts outside the CDR3, the full variable domain is ETGVTQSPTHLIKTRGQQVTLRCSSQSGHNTVSWYQQALGQGPQFIFQYYREEENGRGNFPPRFSGLQFPNYSSELNVNALELDDSALYLCASSADRGLLFEQYFGPGTRLTVT.